The clone carrying this T cell receptor (beta chain) occurred many times. Its target is unknown. The junction shows a germline mismatch at one end, possibly a read error. Per the germline V gene, CDR1 is MGHRA and CDR2 is YSYEKL. CDR3 length equals 13 residues. These data come from a study of T-cell memory formation after mild COVID-19. In TCRdb, the 5' RACE reads were re-called with MiXCR into one record per CDR3 protein. The table lists around 300,000 distinct CDR3 sequences, roughly 13% of them singletons, with about a fifth in the top ten. Notes on the study in general: Chiefly within CM and EM were the contracting CD4+ clones; CD8+ ones were within EMRA.

The TCR sequence derives from a man younger than 35 who had mild COVID-19 (a few samples of this study predate the infection). Cell type and time point are not known. Sequencing used PBMCs or a T cell subset sorted from them (not recorded which). The V call is TRBV4-1, the J call TRBJ2-5; 7 nucleotides align to TRBD1. CDR3 protein: CASSRGPQETQYF. The CDR3 DNA follows: TGTGCCAGCAGTAGGGGGCCCCAAGAGACCCAGTACTTC.